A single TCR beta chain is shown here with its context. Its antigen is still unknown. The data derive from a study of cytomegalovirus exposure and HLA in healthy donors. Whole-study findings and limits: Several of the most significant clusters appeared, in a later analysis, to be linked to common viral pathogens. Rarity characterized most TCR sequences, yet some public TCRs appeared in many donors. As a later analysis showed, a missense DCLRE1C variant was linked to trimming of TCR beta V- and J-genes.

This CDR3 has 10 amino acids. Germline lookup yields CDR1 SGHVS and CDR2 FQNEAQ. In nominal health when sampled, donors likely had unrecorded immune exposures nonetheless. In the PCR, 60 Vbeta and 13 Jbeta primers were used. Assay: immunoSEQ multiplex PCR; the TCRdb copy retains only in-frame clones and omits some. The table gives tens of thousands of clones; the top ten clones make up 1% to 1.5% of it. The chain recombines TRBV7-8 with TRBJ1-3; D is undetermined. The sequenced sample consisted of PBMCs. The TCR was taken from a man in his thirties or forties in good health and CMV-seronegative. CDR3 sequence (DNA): TGTGCTGCCGGGGGAAACACCATATATTTT. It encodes CAAGGNTIYF.